The 29 T cell receptor beta chains reported below all come from one sample, sequenced in a study of a mutant IDH1 vaccine in newly diagnosed glioma. Time point denoted: week 23, last vaccination. Each dose of the vaccine consisted of 300 ug of mutant IDH1 20-mer peptide, with topical imiquimod. Only in-frame clones appear in the TCRdb table, and some are missing; sequencing was by immunoSEQ multiplex PCR. The repertoire has roughly 50,000 clones, about 81% of them found once; the top ten carry roughly 8.4%. These receptors have no identified antigens. This sample comprised PBMCs, obtained from a glioma patient whose treatment included an IDH1 peptide vaccine. Receptors originate from a woman aged 40-49 years with glioma. Some clones in this sample may be carry-over from other donors' samples.

This rearrangement joins TRBV19 to TRBJ1-5, with a weak D call TRBD1 (5 bases). Trimming removed 9 bases at V and 1 base at J, with 19 bases between. The CDR3 has 16 residues. The germline gives CDR1 LNHDA, CDR2 SQIVND (reference sequence). CDR3 sequence: CASRDQTAWSNQPQHF. DNA for the CDR3: TGTGCCAGCCGGGACCAGACGGCTTGGAGCAATCAGCCCCAGCATTTT.

This clone was picked up a small number of times. The chain has TRBV2 and TRBJ1-1; D remains ambiguous. The V end lost 2 bases, the J end lost 5 bases, and 9 bases lay between the germline ends. Germline V gene data show CDR1 as SNHLY and CDR2 as FYNNEI. The CDR3 runs 13 residues. The CDR3 coding sequence is TGTGCCAGCAGTGAATTAATTGGGACTGAAGCTTTCTTT. This sequence encodes CASSELIGTEAFF. Drawing the rest from reference TRBV2 and TRBJ1-1, the complete variable domain is EPEVTQTPSHQVTQMGQEVILRCVPISNHLYFYWYRQILGQKVEFLVSFYNNEISEKSEIFDDQFSVERPDGSNFTLKIRSTKLEDSAMYFCASSELIGTEAFFGQGTRLTVV.

The table lists this clone with a count of one. CDR3 protein: CASSSDTEQFF. In DNA, the CDR3 is TGTGCCAGCAGCTCGGACACGGAGCAGTTCTTC. This chain joins TRBV5-6 and TRBJ2-1, with a weak D call TRBD1 (5 bases). Germline values: CDR1 SGHDT, CDR2 YYEEEE. CDR3 length: 11 amino acids. The V end lost 3 bases, the J end lost 10 bases, and 8 bases lay between the germline ends.

This clone has only one observation. This rearrangement joins TRBV7-3 to TRBJ2-2; 7 bases are a match to TRBD1. The CDR3 contains 16 residues. After removal of 5 bases from V and 6 bases from J, the junction contained 12 bases not matched to a gene. The germline V gene has CDR1 SGHTA and CDR2 FQGTGA. The CDR3 reads CASSPFHRGLAGELFF. The CDR3 nucleotides are TGTGCCAGCAGCCCTTTCCACAGGGGTCTCGCCGGGGAGCTGTTTTTT.

The chain has TRBV2 and TRBJ1-2; D is perhaps TRBD1 (5 bases). Germline CDR1 is SNHLY and CDR2 is FYNNEI. The CDR3 runs to 14 residues. V lost 6 bases, J lost 1 base, and 12 bases lay in between. CDR3 sequence reads: CASRANRNNYGYTF. CDR3 DNA sequence: TGTGCCAGCAGGGCTAACAGGAATAACTATGGCTACACCTTC.

The V gene is TRBV7-8, the J gene TRBJ2-3; D gene ambiguous. The V and J ends lost 1 base and 0 bases respectively, with 8 bases between them. Per the germline V gene, CDR1 is SGHVS and CDR2 is FQNEAQ. The CDR3 extends over 15 amino acids. The CDR3 region is CASSLGGESTDTQYF. The CDR3 nucleotides read TGTGCCAGCAGCTTAGGCGGAGAGAGCACAGATACGCAGTATTTT.

The gene calls are TRBV13 and TRBJ2-1; the match to TRBD2 covers 7 bases. The germline gives CDR1 PRHDT, CDR2 FYEKMQ (reference sequence). V lost 4 bases to trimming and J lost 9 bases; unmatched junction nucleotides: 3. The CDR3 is 12 amino acids. CDR3: CASSSGEGEQFF. The CDR3 region has the DNA TGTGCCAGCAGCTCTGGGGAGGGTGAGCAGTTCTTC.

V gene TRBV5-1 combines with J gene TRBJ2-5; 8 bases match TRBD1. The V gene's germline CDR1 is SGHRS and CDR2 YFSETQ. The CDR3 contains 17 residues. The junction had 13 bases not matched to a gene; V was cut back by 4 bases and J by 2 bases. The CDR3 is CASSLGQGAIRQETQYF. DNA of the CDR3: TGCGCCAGCAGCCTCGGGCAGGGGGCGATCCGGCAAGAGACCCAGTACTTC.

The chain employs TRBV18 and TRBJ2-5; 8 bases align to TRBD1. V shed 1 base, J shed 4 bases, and the junction held 8 bases outside the gene matches. CDR1 is KGHSH and CDR2 is LQKENI in the germline V gene. The CDR3 runs 16 residues. CDR3 in DNA: TGTGCCAGCTCACCACGCTCCGGGACAGGAGGAGAGACCCAGTACTTC. It yields the protein CASSPRSGTGGETQYF.

This sequence joins TRBV6-4 and TRBJ2-6; 8 nucleotides agree with TRBD1. This CDR3 comprises 14 residues. Per germline, CDR1 MRHNA and CDR2 SNTAGT. The V segment lost 4 bases and the J segment 12 bases; nucleotides outside the gene matches: 8. DNA for the CDR3: TGTGCCAGCAGTGGGCAGGGGGCTGGAAGCGTCCTGACTTTC. This sequence encodes CASSGQGAGSVLTF.

The CDR3 reads CASTDRVTDTQYF. The CDR3 coding sequence is TGTGCCAGCACCGACAGGGTAACAGATACGCAGTATTTT. This chain connects TRBV2 to TRBJ2-3; the match to TRBD1 covers 7 bases. The CDR3 extends over 13 amino acids. Trimming took 7 bases from V and 3 from J; bases not matched to a gene: 4. Germline CDR1 SNHLY, CDR2 FYNNEI.

V usage is TRBV15 and J usage is TRBJ2-7; 7 nucleotides line up with TRBD2. J gave up 2 bases and V 4 bases, and 5 bases lay outside the gene matches. The CDR3 covers 14 residues. Looked up from germline, CDR1 is LNHNV and CDR2 is YYDKDF (reference sequence). Written as DNA, the CDR3 is TGTGCCACCAGCACCCTGGGGGGGGCCTACGAGCAGTACTTC. As protein: CATSTLGGAYEQYF.

The chain has TRBV7-8 and TRBJ2-5, with TRBD2 as a possible D gene (5 bases). The CDR3 length is 14 residues. Trimming removed 4 bases at V and 5 bases at J, with 14 bases between. Per germline, CDR1 SGHVS and CDR2 FQNEAQ. The CDR3 nucleotides read TGTGCCAGCAGCTCCGACCCTCCGGGGGAGACCCAGTACTTC. Amino acids: CASSSDPPGETQYF.

CDR3 in DNA: TGTGCCATCAGTGATGGGGCAGGGAGGATTAATCAGCCCCAGCATTTT. It translates to CAISDGAGRINQPQHF. This rearrangement joins TRBV10-3 to TRBJ1-5; tentatively, D is TRBD1 (5 bases). Germline assignment: CDR1 ENHRY and CDR2 SYGVKD. Trimming shortened V by 3 bases and J by 4 bases, and 16 bases separated the two germline ends. There are 16 residues in the CDR3.

The chain joins TRBV2 to TRBJ1-5; D call uncertain. Germline-derived CDR1 and CDR2 are SNHLY and FYNNEI. V shed 7 bases and J shed 2 bases, with 9 bases lying between them. The CDR3 is 13 amino acids. CDR3 DNA: TGTGCCAGCACTCCTTCGGGCAATCAGCCCCAGCATTTT. It codes for CASTPSGNQPQHF.

The chain has TRBV4-2 and TRBJ1-3; D is undetermined. Germline CDR1 is LGHNA and CDR2 is YNFKEQ. The CDR3 is 16 amino acids. V lost 0 bases and J lost 2, with 11 bases in between. CDR3 DNA sequence: TGTGCCAGCAGCCAAGACGGCCCCATGGCTGGAAACACCATATATTTT. Encoded protein: CASSQDGPMAGNTIYF.

V is TRBV6-1 and J is TRBJ2-1; D remains ambiguous. The CDR3 is 14 residues long. Trimming took 1 base from V and 4 from J, leaving 8 bases between them. The V gene's germline CDR1 is MNHNS and CDR2 SASEGT. The CDR3 here is CASSEEVGYNEQFF. The CDR3 DNA is TGTGCCAGCAGTGAAGAGGTGGGTTACAATGAGCAGTTCTTC.

This clone showed up just once. The rearrangement joins TRBV6-5 to TRBJ1-6; D is ambiguous. CDR1 MNHEY and CDR2 SVGAGI come from the germline V gene. Trimming pared 3 bases from V and 5 bases from J, leaving 8 bases between. This CDR3 has 14 residues. CDR3 loop: CASSYGQDNSPLHF. CDR3 DNA: TGTGCCAGCAGTTATGGGCAGGATAATTCACCCCTCCACTTT.

Only a few counts were recorded for this clone. The chain employs TRBV7-8 and TRBJ1-1; tentatively, D is TRBD1 (6 bases). Trimming removed 1 base at V and 6 bases at J, with 21 bases between. The germline V gene encodes CDR1 SGHVS and CDR2 FQNEAQ. The CDR3 is made up of 17 amino acids. CDR3 residues: CASSLVGRRRGGPEAFF. The CDR3 DNA is TGTGCCAGCAGCTTAGTTGGACGTCGAAGGGGGGGACCTGAAGCTTTCTTT.

The chain combines TRBV5-6 with TRBJ1-1; D unresolved. This CDR3 region has 14 residues. Germline V gene sequence: CDR1 SGHDT, CDR2 YYEEEE. The V end lost 2 bases, the J end lost 4 bases, and 12 bases lay between the germline ends. The CDR3 loop reads CASSFGISSTEAFF. The CDR3, as DNA: TGTGCCAGCAGCTTTGGGATCTCGAGCACTGAAGCTTTCTTT.

The chain is built from TRBV5-1 and TRBJ2-4; 7 bases map to TRBD2. CDR1 is SGHRS and CDR2 is YFSETQ in the germline V gene. The trim removed 0 bases at V and 8 bases at J, leaving 5 bases unmatched. This CDR3 has 14 residues. DNA for the CDR3: TGCGCCAGCAGCTTGGTGGGGGGGATCGACATTCAGTACTTC. This gives the protein CASSLVGGIDIQYF.

The chain employs TRBV6-5 and TRBJ2-7; 7 bases agree with TRBD1. Trimming took 4 bases from V and 5 from J; bases not matched to a gene: 11. Germline CDR1 and CDR2: MNHEY and SVGAGI. The CDR3 consists of 15 residues. DNA for the CDR3: TGTGCCAGCAGTTCCGACTACAGGGGAATGAACGAGCAGTACTTC. Its protein product is CASSSDYRGMNEQYF.

This chain uses TRBV27 with TRBJ2-7; either TRBD1 or TRBD2 may supply D (6 bases each). CDR1 MNHEY and CDR2 SMNVEV come from the germline V gene (reference sequence). The CDR3 has 16 residues. V was trimmed by 2 bases and J by 2 bases, leaving 16 bases between them. CDR3 amino acids: CASSLIIRGRPYEQYF. The CDR3 region has the DNA TGTGCCAGCAGTTTAATTATCCGGGGGCGCCCCTACGAGCAGTACTTC.

This clone was counted between two and nine times. The V gene is TRBV25-1, the J gene TRBJ1-1; no reliable D call. Trimming took 2 bases from V and 1 from J, leaving 11 bases between them. The V gene's germline CDR1 is MGHDK and CDR2 SYGVNS. CDR3 size: 15 residues. This CDR3 reads CASSEQRAGNTEAFF. CDR3 nucleotide sequence: TGTGCCAGCAGTGAACAGAGGGCGGGGAACACTGAAGCTTTCTTT.

The V call is TRBV5-5, the J call TRBJ2-2, with D tentatively TRBD1 (6 bases). CDR3 length: 14 amino acids. The ends were cut back, 4 bases at V and 7 bases at J, with 14 bases in the middle. Germline V gives CDR1 SGHKS, CDR2 YYEKEE (reference sequence). CDR3 protein: CASSIYRAGGELFF. The CDR3 DNA follows: TGTGCCAGCAGCATCTACAGGGCCGGCGGGGAGCTGTTTTTT.

This rearrangement joins TRBV5-1 to TRBJ2-4; a weak D match, TRBD1 (5 bases). Deletions cut 0 bases from V and 6 bases from J, with 13 bases between. The CDR3 covers 15 residues. The germline gives CDR1 SGHRS, CDR2 YFSETQ. The CDR3 nucleotides are TGCGCCAGCAGCTTGGGCCACACCCAGGGAAACATTCAGTACTTC. This encodes CASSLGHTQGNIQYF. Filled out from reference TRBV5-1 and TRBJ2-4, the complete variable domain reads KAGVTQTPRYLIKTRGQQVTLSCSPISGHRSVSWYQQTPGQGLQFLFEYFSETQRNKGNFPGRFSGRQFSNSRSEMNVSTLELGDSALYLCASSLGHTQGNIQYFGAGTRLSVL.

This chain uses TRBV10-3 with TRBJ1-2; TRBD1 might be the D (5 bases). Germline V gives CDR1 ENHRY, CDR2 SYGVKD. V was cut by 2 bases and J by 8 bases, with 9 bases left in between. The CDR3 consists of 12 residues. CDR3 sequence reads: CAISEGAGGYTF. The CDR3 nucleotides read TGTGCCATCAGTGAGGGGGCTGGAGGCTACACCTTC.

The genes are TRBV6-6 and TRBJ1-1, with TRBD1 matching 11 bases. The CDR3 spans 16 residues. The V gene end was trimmed by 6 bases and the J gene end by 5 bases; junction bases not matched to a gene: 11. The germline V gene encodes CDR1 MNHNY and CDR2 SVGAGI (reference sequence). The CDR3 loop is CASRKPDRGLGTEAFF. For the CDR3, the DNA is TGTGCCAGCAGGAAACCGGACAGGGGGCTAGGAACTGAAGCTTTCTTT.

The chain links TRBV9 to TRBJ1-3; the match to TRBD1 covers 7 bases. CDR3 length: 17 amino acids. With 4 bases clipped from V and 1 base from J, the junction kept 11 bases outside the gene matches. Germline values: CDR1 SGDLS, CDR2 YYNGEE. The CDR3 DNA reads TGTGCCAGCAGCCCCAACAGGGGAGGGAATTCTGGAAACACCATATATTTT. It codes for CASSPNRGGNSGNTIYF. Filled out from reference TRBV9 and TRBJ1-3, the complete variable domain reads DSGVTQTPKHLITATGQRVTLRCSPRSGDLSVYWYQQSLDQGLQFLIQYYNGEERAKGNILERFSAQQFPDLHSELNLSSLELGDSALYFCASSPNRGGNSGNTIYFGEGSWLTVV.